This is a list of T cell receptor beta chains from one sample in a study of T cell repertoires in cytomegalovirus infection. TCRdb re-called the reads with MiXCR, one entry per CDR3 protein. The sample records around 550,000 distinct CDR3 sequences, about 30% being singletons. Source material: PBMCs. The source of these receptors is a human donor in good health (CMV status not recorded). Some clones in this sample may be carry-over from other donors' samples. Each CDR3 is given with its conserved first and last residue. A D gene is named only where the DNA matches it firmly. Clone sizes are given selectively: once, few, many, or a class where the clone is expanded.

V	size	D	J	DNA	CDR3
TRBV7-9	NA	NA	TRBJ2-1	TGTGCCAGCAGCTACAGGGGCGGGGCAGCCAATGAGCAGTTCTTC	CASSYRGGAANEQFF
TRBV6-5	few	NA	TRBJ2-1	TGTGCCAGCAGGGAGAGGGCCCCTCGTTGGGAGCAGTTCTTC	CASRERAPRWEQFF
TRBV20-1	few	NA	TRBJ1-1	TGCAGTGCGAAGGGGCAGCAGAACACTGAAGCTTTCTTT	CSAKGQQNTEAFF
TRBV7-9	many	NA	TRBJ1-5	TGTGCCAGCAGCTTAGGGAATCAGCCCCAGCATTTT	CASSLGNQPQHF
TRBV19	many	NA	TRBJ1-6	TGTGCCAGTACCGGAGGGAGCGGGGCTAATTCACCCCTCCACTTT	CASTGGSGANSPLHF
TRBV7-2	many	NA	TRBJ2-5	TGTGCCAGCAGCTTAGCCACAACTTTACAAGAGACCCAGTACTTC	CASSLATTLQETQYF
TRBV4-2	NA	NA	TRBJ2-7	TGTGCCAGCAGCCAAGAGATACATCGATACGAGCAGTACTTC	CASSQEIHRYEQYF
TRBV7-2	many	TRBD2	TRBJ2-3	TGTGCCAGCAGCTTAGCGCCCCCACTAGCGGGAGGGTTAGATACGCAGTATTTT	CASSLAPPLAGGLDTQYF
TRBV5-1	few	TRBD1	TRBJ1-1	TGCGCCAGCAGCCGAGGACAGGGGTCCTTGAACACTGAAGCTTTCTTT	CASSRGQGSLNTEAFF
TRBV14	NA	TRBD2	TRBJ2-1	TGTGCCAGCAGCCCCGCGACTAGCGGCTACAATGAGCAGTTCTTC	CASSPATSGYNEQFF
TRBV20-1	NA	NA	TRBJ2-1	TGCAGTGCTAGCCCCCTAGGAGGCAATGAGCAGTTCTTC	CSASPLGGNEQFF
TRBV6-5	many	TRBD1	TRBJ1-2	TGTGCCAGCAGTTACTTGACAGGGTCCGGCTATGGCTACACCTTC	CASSYLTGSGYGYTF
TRBV15	NA	NA	TRBJ2-5	TGTGCCACCAGCAGAGATCCCAAGATCGTGGAGACCCAGTACTTC	CATSRDPKIVETQYF
TRBV7-2	NA	NA	TRBJ1-2	TGTGCCAGCAGCCCTACTCAAGGACAGAAAGATTTC	CASSPTQGQKDF
TRBV19	NA	TRBD2	TRBJ2-4	TGTGCCAGCACGGGGGGAGCCAAAAACATTCAGTACTTC	CASTGGAKNIQYF
TRBV12-3/TRBV12-4	NA	NA	TRBJ2-3	TGTGCCAGCAGTTTAAACGCCGGAGATACGCAGTATTTT	CASSLNAGDTQYF
TRBV19	NA	NA	TRBJ1-2	TGTGCCAGTAGTATAGAAACAGGGAGGCATGGCTACACCTTC	CASSIETGRHGYTF
TRBV7-9	NA	NA	TRBJ2-3	TGTGCCAGCAGCTTAGTCTTGACAGATACGCAGTATTTT	CASSLVLTDTQYF
TRBV11-2	NA	NA	TRBJ2-1	TGTGCCAGCGGGGTAGCGTGGAGCTCCTACAATGAGCAGTTCTTC	CASGVAWSSYNEQFF
TRBV20-1	few	TRBD2	TRBJ2-3	TGCAGTGCGAGGGACTTAGCGGGAAATAGAACAGATACGCAGTATTTT	CSARDLAGNRTDTQYF
TRBV23-1	many	NA	TRBJ1-4	TGCGCCAGCAGTCAACGTAACTCTCCGAATGAAAAACTGTTTTTT	CASSQRNSPNEKLFF
TRBV7-8	many	NA	TRBJ2-1	TGTGCCAGCAGCTTATCGTCCGGGATTGGCAATGAGCAGTTCTTC	CASSLSSGIGNEQFF
TRBV12-3/TRBV12-4	NA	NA	TRBJ1-5	TGTGCCAGCAGGACAGGAGGACCTAGCAATCAGCCCCAGCATTTT	CASRTGGPSNQPQHF
TRBV6-2/TRBV6-3	NA	NA	TRBJ1-5	TGTGCCAGCAGTTACTCCTTGAATCAGCCCCAGCATTTT	CASSYSLNQPQHF
TRBV7-2	many	TRBD1	TRBJ1-6	TGTGCCAGCAGACCCATCAGGGGGCCCTCTCAGGGGGCCCTCCACTTT	CASRPIRGPSQGALHF
TRBV12-5	few	NA	TRBJ2-3	TGTGCTAGTGGTCCCTCCTCGACAGATACGCAGTATTTT	CASGPSSTDTQYF
TRBV7-2	NA	TRBD1	TRBJ2-7	TGTGCCAGCATGTCGGGACAGGGGTCCTACGAGCAGTACTTC	CASMSGQGSYEQYF
TRBV12-3/TRBV12-4	NA	NA	TRBJ1-1	TGTGCCAGCAGTTTAGTAGGGAGGAACACTGAAGCTTTCTTT	CASSLVGRNTEAFF
TRBV7-9	few	NA	TRBJ1-1	TGTGCCAGCAGCTTTGGGGAAGCTTTCTTT	CASSFGEAFF
TRBV7-2	many	NA	TRBJ1-3	TGTGCCAGCAGGTGGGGAGAGGGCCCTGGAAACACCATATATTTT	CASRWGEGPGNTIYF
TRBV19	NA	TRBD2	TRBJ2-5	TGTGCCAGTAGTAACCTAGCGGGAGCCCGCGAGACCCAGTACTTC	CASSNLAGARETQYF
TRBV6-6	NA	NA	TRBJ2-1	TGTGCCAGCAGCCCCACAGGGTTCGGTGAGCAGTTCTTC	CASSPTGFGEQFF
TRBV12-3/TRBV12-4	few	NA	TRBJ1-1	TGTGCCAGCAGTCTCGAAGGACCTGAAGCTTTCTTT	CASSLEGPEAFF
TRBV6-2/TRBV6-3	few	TRBD1	TRBJ1-1	TGTGCCAGCACCCTTGGACAGGGGGTCTCGCACGTCTCCGGAGCCATGAACACTGAAGCTTTCTTT	CASTLGQGVSHVSGAMNTEAFF
TRBV12-3/TRBV12-4	many	NA	TRBJ1-2	TGTGCCAGCAGTGATGGACGTTCCTATGGCTACACCTTC	CASSDGRSYGYTF
TRBV19	NA	TRBD1	TRBJ2-5	TGTGCCAGTAGTGTGGGACAGGGCAGATTGGAGACCCAGTACTTC	CASSVGQGRLETQYF
TRBV18	few	NA	TRBJ2-1	TGTGCCACCTCGGAGAGATCGTCCTACAATGAGCAGTTCTTC	CATSERSSYNEQFF
TRBV7-2	NA	NA	TRBJ1-4	TGTGCCAGCGGGACTGCTATCCGGGGCTACGGTGAAAAACTGTTTTTT	CASGTAIRGYGEKLFF
TRBV4-1	few	TRBD1	TRBJ2-7	TGCGCCAGCAGCCAAGATCGAGGGGACAGGGCTACCTACGAGCAGTACTTC	CASSQDRGDRATYEQYF
TRBV6-5	NA	NA	TRBJ2-7	TGTGCCAGCAGCGGACAGCATTCCGAGCAGTACTTC	CASSGQHSEQYF
TRBV7-2	many	NA	TRBJ2-4	TGTGCCAGCAGCTTATCAGGGGACATTCAGTACTTC	CASSLSGDIQYF
TRBV6-2/TRBV6-3	NA	TRBD2	TRBJ2-3	TGTGCCAGCAGTTCGCGGCGGACTAGCGGGAGGACAGATACGCAGTATTTT	CASSSRRTSGRTDTQYF
TRBV7-2	many	NA	TRBJ2-7	TGTGCCAGCAGCTTATTCATCGAGCAGTACTTC	CASSLFIEQYF
TRBV12-3/TRBV12-4	many	NA	TRBJ1-1	TGTGCCAGCAGTTTCAACAGGGCCACTGAAGCTTTCTTT	CASSFNRATEAFF
TRBV24-1	few	NA	TRBJ2-3	TGTGCCACCAGTGAGGGGGGCGGATGGGGCACAGATACGCAGTATTTT	CATSEGGGWGTDTQYF
TRBV28	NA	NA	TRBJ2-5	TGTGCCAGCAGTTGGGCTACGAGTGGCCAAGAGACCCAGTACTTC	CASSWATSGQETQYF
TRBV11-2	few	TRBD1	TRBJ2-1	TGTGCCAGCAGCGGAAACAGGGGGACCCACAATGAGCAGTTCTTC	CASSGNRGTHNEQFF
TRBV28	NA	NA	TRBJ1-6	TGTGCCAGCAGTTTTAACAGGGCACCGGGCAATTCACCCCTCCACTTT	CASSFNRAPGNSPLHF
TRBV7-9	few	NA	TRBJ2-6	TGTGCCAGCAGCCACGAATATGGGGCCAACGTCCTGACTTTC	CASSHEYGANVLTF
TRBV11-2	NA	NA	TRBJ2-3	NA	CASSLVGGGIADTRYF
TRBV7-2	many	NA	TRBJ2-1	TGTGCCAGCACTCTATCATCGACAGCGGAAAGTAGGAATGAGCAGTTCTTC	CASTLSSTAESRNEQFF
TRBV5-5	NA	NA	TRBJ2-2	TGTGCCAGCAGCTCACGAACCCCGGGTCTCAACACCGGGGAGCTGTTTTTT	CASSSRTPGLNTGELFF
TRBV11-2	few	NA	TRBJ2-3	TGTGCCAGCAGCTGGAGGGGTCGTGGGTTATCAGATACGCAGTATTTT	CASSWRGRGLSDTQYF
TRBV6-5	few	NA	TRBJ1-2	TGTGCCAGCAGTTTGGTTCCCCTGCTGGACGGCTACACCTTC	CASSLVPLLDGYTF
TRBV7-2	many	NA	TRBJ2-1	TGTGCCAGCAGCTTAGCGGGAGTGAATGAGCAGTTCTTC	CASSLAGVNEQFF